This TCR beta chain was sequenced for a study of cytomegalovirus exposure and HLA in healthy donors. Study-level findings and limits: Rarity held for most TCR sequences, but there were some public TCRs that occurred in many donors. In the 130 or so validation repertoires, roughly 94% of cluster scores exceeded 0, per a later analysis. Cytomegalovirus-associated status was assigned to approximately 160 TCR beta chains.

With regard to this clone: Its specificity is not known.

The repertoire was sequenced with immunoSEQ multiplex PCR; TCRdb's copy has only in-frame clones and lacks some. The sample records around 130,000 clones, around 92% being singletons. The CDR3 extends over 13 amino acids. Germline CDR1 reads SQVTM; CDR2 reads ANQGSEA. V was shortened by 3 bases and J by 5 bases, with 13 bases between the two germline ends. Sequencing input: PBMCs. The TCR originated in a man aged 25-40 years in good health and CMV-seronegative. The V call is TRBV29-1, the J call TRBJ2-5; maybe TRBD2 (5 bases). The CDR3 loop reads CSVDSGIVETQYF. In DNA, the CDR3 is TGCAGCGTTGATTCGGGGATTGTGGAGACCCAGTACTTC.